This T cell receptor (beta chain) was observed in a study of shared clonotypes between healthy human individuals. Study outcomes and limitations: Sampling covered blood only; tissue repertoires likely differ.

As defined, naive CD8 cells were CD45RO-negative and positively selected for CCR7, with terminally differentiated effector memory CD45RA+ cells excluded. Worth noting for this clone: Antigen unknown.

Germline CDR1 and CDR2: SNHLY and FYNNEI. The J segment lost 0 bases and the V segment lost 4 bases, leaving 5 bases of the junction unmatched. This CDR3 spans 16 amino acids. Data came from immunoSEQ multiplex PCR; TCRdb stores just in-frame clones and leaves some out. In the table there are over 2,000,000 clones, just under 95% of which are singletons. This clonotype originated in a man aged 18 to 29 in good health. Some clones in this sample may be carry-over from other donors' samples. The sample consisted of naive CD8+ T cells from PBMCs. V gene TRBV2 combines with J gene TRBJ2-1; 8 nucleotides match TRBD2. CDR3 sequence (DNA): TGTGCCAGCAGTGGATTAGCGGGGATCTCCTACAATGAGCAGTTCTTC. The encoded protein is CASSGLAGISYNEQFF.